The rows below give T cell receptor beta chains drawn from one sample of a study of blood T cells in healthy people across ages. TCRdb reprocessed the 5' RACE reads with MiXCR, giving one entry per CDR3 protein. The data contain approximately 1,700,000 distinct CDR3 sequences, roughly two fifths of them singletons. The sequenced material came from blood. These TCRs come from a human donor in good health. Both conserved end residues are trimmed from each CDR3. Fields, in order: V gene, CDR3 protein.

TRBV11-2,ASSLDRGVKLF
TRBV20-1,SAGESRGTDTQY
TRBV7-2,ASSSEGQNPRRDGYT
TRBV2,ASLGLAVSNEQF
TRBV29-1,SVAGLAGYYNEQF
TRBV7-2,ASSPISPFQY
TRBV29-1,STWGGDGTQY
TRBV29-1,SAGGGMNQPQH
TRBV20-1,SARLAGGLPSTDTQY
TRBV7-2,ASSPQVLTGELF
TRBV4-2,ASSQEGLCT
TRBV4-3,ASSPTGTRTGLRSRYGYT
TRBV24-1,ATSDLQGRDTQY
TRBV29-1,SFRISTDTQY
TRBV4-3,ASSQEGRLESPLH
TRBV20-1,SATTIRDYKLYNEQF
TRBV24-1,ATSDTYSNQPQH
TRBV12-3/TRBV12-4,ASNLRRTSYEQY
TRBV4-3,ASSQSGEGREQY
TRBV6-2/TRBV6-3,ASRRTGADYGYT
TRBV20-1,SASYGSKEDQPQH
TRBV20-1,SASGRDEQF
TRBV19,ASSIKGNTEAF
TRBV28,ASSQSGGTGVGGYT
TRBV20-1,SARDYRNEQY
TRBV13,ASSPLAGGHTQY
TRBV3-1,ANSQDWGGGKRAF
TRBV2,ASSAPRQNAGSNEQF
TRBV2,ASRKRGVAKNIQY